This passage covers 13 T cell receptor beta chains from one sample sequenced in a study of vaccination effects on CD4 cells after COVID-19. Produced via immunoSEQ multiplex PCR; TCRdb's table is partial and in-frame only. The table records 47,000 or so clones, roughly 72% of them present only once. Their antigens are not known. Having been cultured for under twelve days, the cells underwent CD4+ T cell isolation. Each person got two doses of an mRNA SARS-CoV-2 vaccine, BNT162b2 or mRNA-1273. The sample consisted of CD4+ T cells from PBMCs cultured without peptide, taken after COVID-19 vaccination. The source is a human donor who received a COVID-19 vaccine.

This clone has only a few counts. The gene calls are TRBV12-3 or TRBV12-4 and TRBJ1-1; D gene uncertain. V shed 6 bases and J shed 8 bases, with 10 bases lying between them. The CDR3 extends over 11 amino acids. The CDR3 spells CASSGLAEAFF. Here the CDR3 DNA reads TGTGCCAGCAGCGGGTTGGCGGAAGCTTTCTTT.

This clone was recorded once. The V and J genes are TRBV24-1 and TRBJ2-3; 10 bases align to TRBD2. This CDR3 comprises 16 residues. Germline loops: CDR1 KGHDR, CDR2 SFDVKD. V dropped 4 bases and J dropped 4; count of bases not matched to a gene: 7. The CDR3 DNA reads as TGTGCCACCAGTGACAATGGACTAGCGGCCCCAGATACGCAGTATTTT. Protein product: CATSDNGLAAPDTQYF.

The J gene is TRBJ2-5, the V gene TRBV24-1; TRBD1 aligns across 8 bases. The CDR3 runs to 15 residues. Germline V gene lookup returns CDR1 KGHDR and CDR2 SFDVKD. Trimming at V came to 3 bases and at J to 5 bases, leaving 7 bases not matched to a gene. CDR3 amino acids: CATSDTQGGLETQYF. CDR3 bases: TGTGCCACCAGTGATACACAGGGGGGTCTTGAGACCCAGTACTTC.

This chain links TRBV11-2 with TRBJ2-5; D is unresolved. Germline V gives CDR1 SGHAT, CDR2 FQNNGV. The CDR3 extends over 15 amino acids. V gave up 1 base and J gave up 2 bases, with 11 bases separating them. The CDR3 reads CASSLGQVWQETQYF. The CDR3 nucleotides are TGTGCCAGCAGCTTAGGGCAGGTTTGGCAAGAGACCCAGTACTTC.

V and J are TRBV19 and TRBJ2-1; 15 bases fit TRBD2. Unmatched junction bases numbered 3, after V lost 5 bases and J lost 4 bases. This CDR3 is 16 amino acids long. Germline lookup yields CDR1 LNHDA and CDR2 SQIVND (reference sequence). CDR3 in amino acids: CASSGGTSGGYNEQFF. The CDR3 nucleotides are TGTGCCAGTAGTGGGGGGACTAGCGGGGGGTACAATGAGCAGTTCTTC.

CDR3: CASSIWSVRREETQYF. CDR3 in DNA: TGTGCCAGTAGTATCTGGTCGGTGAGGCGGGAAGAGACCCAGTACTTC. The chain couples TRBV19 to TRBJ2-5; possible D gene TRBD2, 5 bases. This CDR3 is built from 16 residues. Germline CDR1 reads LNHDA; CDR2 reads SQIVND (reference sequence). V lost 3 bases, J lost 3 bases, and 17 bases lay in between. The full variable domain, with the rest looked up from reference TRBV19 and TRBJ2-5, is DGGITQSPKYLFRKEGQNVTLSCEQNLNHDAMYWYRQDPGQGLRLIYYSQIVNDFQKGDIAEGYSVSREKKESFPLTVTSAQKNPTAFYLCASSIWSVRREETQYFGPGTRLLVL.

In this sample, this clone turned up once. The rearrangement uses TRBV7-9 and TRBJ1-2, with D tentatively TRBD1 (5 bases). Germline V gene lookup returns CDR1 SEHNR and CDR2 FQNEAQ (reference sequence). Trimming shortened V by 2 bases and J by 2 bases, and 12 bases separated the two germline ends. The CDR3 loop spans 15 amino acids. The CDR3, as DNA: TGTGCCAGCAGCTTAATCACAGGAGTAAACTATGGCTACACCTTC. Its protein is CASSLITGVNYGYTF.

J is TRBJ2-1 and V is TRBV7-9, with a possible D match to TRBD2 (5 bases). Trimming removed 3 bases at V and 12 bases at J, with 27 bases between. The CDR3 is 17 residues long. The germline V gene encodes CDR1 SEHNR and CDR2 FQNEAQ (reference sequence). The CDR3 DNA reads TGTGCCAGCAGCTTTGCCTTTTCTAGCCCCCCAGGAGGTGGGCAGTTCTTC. It encodes CASSFAFSSPPGGGQFF. Supplemented by reference TRBV7-9 and TRBJ2-1, the full variable domain reads DTGVSQNPRHKITKRGQNVTFRCDPISEHNRLYWYRQTLGQGPEFLTYFQNEAQLEKSRLLSDRFSAERPKGSFSTLEIQRTEQGDSAMYLCASSFAFSSPPGGGQFFGPGTRLTVL.

For the CDR3, the DNA is TGTGCCATCAGGAACGAAGGGGATGAGCAGTTCTTC. Its translation is CAIRNEGDEQFF. The V and J genes are TRBV10-3 and TRBJ2-1; possibly TRBD1 for D (5 bases). V lost 6 bases to trimming and J lost 8 bases, with 11 bases between them. This CDR3 is 12 amino acids long. The germline CDR1 and CDR2 sequences are ENHRY and SYGVKD.

The rearrangement links TRBV6-2 or TRBV6-3 to TRBJ2-1; TRBD2 matches at 13 bases. V shed 5 bases, J shed 10 bases, and the junction held 8 bases outside the gene matches. The CDR3 contains 15 residues. CDR1 and CDR2 (germline): MNHEY, SVGEGT. In DNA, the CDR3 is TGTGCCAGCAGTATACTAGCGGGGGGGAGAGGGGAGCAGTTCTTC. Translating gives CASSILAGGRGEQFF.

The V gene is TRBV6-4, the J gene TRBJ2-1; D is possibly TRBD2 (6 bases). Trimming removed 6 bases at V and 8 bases at J, with 11 bases between. This CDR3 region has 12 residues. CDR1 and CDR2 from the germline V gene are MRHNA and SNTAGT. The CDR3 DNA reads as TGTGCCAGCAGGACTAGTATGGATGAGCAGTTCTTC. Amino acids: CASRTSMDEQFF.

The V gene is TRBV10-2, the J gene TRBJ2-7; tentatively, D is TRBD2 (6 bases). Germline V gene data show CDR1 as WSHSY and CDR2 as SAAADI. The CDR3 is made up of 13 amino acids. V was cut by 2 bases and J by 6 bases, with 11 bases left in between. The CDR3 protein is CASSEGGGTEQYF. The DNA for the CDR3 is TGCGCCAGCAGTGAGGGAGGCGGGACCGAGCAGTACTTC.

The rearrangement joins TRBV5-1 to TRBJ1-5, with 9 bases aligning to TRBD1. Trimming at V came to 0 bases and at J to 6 bases, leaving 4 bases not matched to a gene. CDR1 is SGHRS, CDR2 YFSETQ, per germline. There are 15 residues in the CDR3. The CDR3 nucleotides are TGCGCCAGCAGCTTGGGGACAGGGGAGGGTCAGCCCCAGCATTTT. Translation gives CASSLGTGEGQPQHF. Together with reference TRBV5-1 and TRBJ1-5, the CDR3 gives the full variable domain: KAGVTQTPRYLIKTRGQQVTLSCSPISGHRSVSWYQQTPGQGLQFLFEYFSETQRNKGNFPGRFSGRQFSNSRSEMNVSTLELGDSALYLCASSLGTGEGQPQHFGDGTRLSIL.